This T cell receptor beta chain was identified in a study of T cells in narcolepsy. Findings and limits, study-wide: Some memory CD4+ repertoires had no autoreactive clone sequences.

Germline CDR1 reads SGHTA; CDR2 reads FQGNSA. The CDR3 sequence is 14 residues long. V was trimmed by 1 base and J by 5 bases, leaving 9 bases between them. Libraries were prepared by immunoSEQ multiplex PCR; TCRdb keeps only in-frame clonotypes and omits some of them. The sample carries about 29,000 clones, around 87% recorded once. Notes on this clone: The target antigen is unknown.

The sequenced material came from memory (CD45RA-) CD4+ T cells from blood. V usage is TRBV7-2 and J usage is TRBJ2-1; no definite D call. This receptor was identified in a human donor in good health. CDR3 loop: CASSLGFVDNEQFF. Written as DNA, the CDR3 is TGTGCCAGCAGCTTAGGGTTCGTAGACAATGAGCAGTTCTTC.